The 12 T cell receptor beta chains reported below all come from one sample, sequenced in a study of molecular identifiers for immune sequencing clone quantification. TCRdb called the PCR reads again in MiXCR, with one record for every CDR3 protein. The data show more than 550,000 distinct CDR3 sequences, roughly 25% seen once. The specimen was naive CD8+ T cells from blood, with Jurkat cell RNA spiked in. Subset reported: FACS-sorted CD8+CD4-CCR7+CD45RA+ naive T cells. Receptors originate from a human donor in good health. Some libraries in this study had Jurkat cell RNA spiked in.

This chain uses TRBV7-2 with TRBJ1-5, with TRBD1 as a possible D gene (5 bases). The length of the CDR3 is 17 residues. In germline, CDR1 is SGHTA, CDR2 FQGNSA. V lost 1 base to trimming and J lost 1 base, with 14 bases between them. This CDR3 reads CASSLVVGAWSNQPQHF. The CDR3 DNA reads as TGTGCCAGCAGCTTAGTGGTTGGGGCTTGGAGCAATCAGCCCCAGCATTTT. The variable domain in full, with the rest retrieved from reference TRBV7-2 and TRBJ1-5, is GAGVSQSPSNKVTEKGKDVELRCDPISGHTALYWYRQSLGQGLEFLIYFQGNSAPDKSGLPSDRFSAERTGGSVSTLTIQRTQQEDSAVYLCASSLVVGAWSNQPQHFGDGTRLSIL.

This clonotype was detected only a few times. The rearrangement uses TRBV9 and TRBJ2-5, with 7 bases lining up with TRBD1. Germline-derived CDR1 and CDR2 are SGDLS and YYNGEE. V dropped 3 bases and J dropped 2; count of bases not matched to a gene: 10. The CDR3 consists of 16 residues. CDR3 bases: TGTGCCAGCAGCGCCGGGGACAGCGATCTTCAAGAGACCCAGTACTTC. This translates into CASSAGDSDLQETQYF.

CDR3 sequence (DNA): TGTGCCAGTAGTATTTCGGGATTAGACATTCAGTACTTC. This sequence encodes CASSISGLDIQYF. V usage is TRBV19 and J usage is TRBJ2-4; tentatively, D is TRBD2 (5 bases). The CDR3 loop spans 13 amino acids. The V gene lost 3 bases and the J gene lost 8 bases, with 11 bases spanning the gap. Germline lookup yields CDR1 LNHDA and CDR2 SQIVND (reference sequence).

This clonotype was counted at least ten times. The chain uses TRBV7-8 and TRBJ1-1, with no clear D. Germline CDR1 and CDR2: SGHVS and FQNEAQ. V was pared by 3 bases and J by 0 bases, with 11 bases between. CDR3 length: 15 amino acids. CDR3: CASSFPQSLNTEAFF. The DNA of the CDR3 is TGTGCCAGCAGCTTTCCTCAGAGTTTGAACACTGAAGCTTTCTTT.

The chain recombines TRBV2 with TRBJ1-1, with 9 bases identical to TRBD1. CDR1 and CDR2 (germline): SNHLY, FYNNEI. The V gene end was trimmed by 3 bases and the J gene end by 1 base; junction bases not matched to a gene: 3. The CDR3 contains 15 residues. As DNA, the CDR3 is TGTGCCAGCAGTGAGAAGGACAGGGGGAACACTGAAGCTTTCTTT. Protein: CASSEKDRGNTEAFF. Full variable domain (missing parts from reference TRBV2 and TRBJ1-1): EPEVTQTPSHQVTQMGQEVILRCVPISNHLYFYWYRQILGQKVEFLVSFYNNEISEKSEIFDDQFSVERPDGSNFTLKIRSTKLEDSAMYFCASSEKDRGNTEAFFGQGTRLTVV.

In regard to this clonotype: Just one base apart from a much larger clone, this may be a read error. The genes are TRBV7-9 and TRBJ2-2; 11 bases line up with TRBD2. Trimming at V came to 7 bases and at J to 3 bases, leaving 7 bases not matched to a gene. The CDR3 is 16 residues long. CDR1 and CDR2 (germline): SEHNR, FQNEAQ (reference sequence). As DNA, the CDR3 is TGTGCCAGCACCCCGGGACTAGCGGAATACACCGGGGAGCTGTTTTTT. Translating gives CASTPGLAEYTGELFF.

This clonotype was recorded a few times. The V and J genes are TRBV12-5 and TRBJ2-3, with 8 bases fitting TRBD2. The V and J ends lost 7 bases and 1 base, in that order; junction bases with no gene match: 4. The CDR3 runs to 14 residues. Germline assignment: CDR1 LGHNT and CDR2 FRNRAP. CDR3 in DNA: TGTGCTAGTGTGTCAGCGGGGGGCACAGATACGCAGTATTTT. It specifies CASVSAGGTDTQYF. Full variable domain (missing parts from reference TRBV12-5 and TRBJ2-3): DARVTQTPRHKVTEMGQEVTMRCQPILGHNTVFWYRQTMMQGLELLAYFRNRAPLDDSGMPKDRFSAEMPDATLATLKIQPSEPRDSAVYFCASVSAGGTDTQYFGPGTRLTVL.

This clonotype came up a few times. The chain links TRBV29-1 to TRBJ1-2; D is uncertain. Germline values: CDR1 SQVTM, CDR2 ANQGSEA. Trimming cost V 4 bases and J 4 bases, with 7 bases left between them. The CDR3 consists of 11 residues. The CDR3 coding sequence is TGCAGCGTTGTGGAGAGCTATGGCTACACCTTC. Amino acid sequence: CSVVESYGYTF.

This clonotype was seen only a few times. This chain uses TRBV24-1 with TRBJ2-7; D is perhaps TRBD2 (5 bases). Germline CDR1 KGHDR, CDR2 SFDVKD. The V end was cut by 3 bases, the J end by 2 bases, with 19 bases between. The CDR3 length is 17 residues. The CDR3 bases are TGTGCCACCAGTGATCCCGGATCGGGCGTGGGAGCCTACGAGCAGTACTTC. Amino acid sequence: CATSDPGSGVGAYEQYF.

The rearrangement links TRBV5-4 to TRBJ2-7; TRBD2 might be the D (7 bases). The ends were cut back, 2 bases at V and 4 bases at J, with 22 bases in the middle. The V gene's germline CDR1 is SGHNT and CDR2 YYREEE (reference sequence). CDR3 length equals 17 residues. CDR3 in DNA: TGTGCCAGCAGCTTTTGGGGGGGTGCAGGGGCGAAGTACGAGCAGTACTTC. Its translation: CASSFWGGAGAKYEQYF.

This clonotype was recorded many times. V and J are TRBV9 and TRBJ2-3; D not resolved. The V gene's germline CDR1 is SGDLS and CDR2 YYNGEE. V lost 3 bases, J lost 2 bases, and 16 bases lay in between. This CDR3 has 16 amino acids. DNA for the CDR3: TGTGCCAGCAGCGCACAGACAATAAAACCCACAGATACGCAGTATTTT. Its translation is CASSAQTIKPTDTQYF.

As regards this clonotype: A read error is possible here, since a much larger clone lies one base away. Likely a read error: the CDR3 ends without its conserved phenylalanine or tryptophan. The rearrangement joins TRBV4-2 to TRBJ1-5; no clear D gene. This CDR3 has 13 amino acids. V was pared by 2 bases and J by 5 bases, with 7 bases between. The germline V gene encodes CDR1 LGHNA and CDR2 YNFKEQ. The DNA for the CDR3 is TGTGCCAGCAGCCAATGGGTTTATCAGCCCCAGCATCTT. Translation gives CASSQWVYQPQHL.